This TCR beta chain was identified in a study of brain T cells in children with intractable seizures (dated by TCRdb to the early 2020s). The study in broad terms: A NanoString immunology panel was first used to screen resected brain tissue from nearly 55 pediatric epilepsy surgery cases for immune gene transcripts. Among the 12 selected surgery cases, pre-surgery blood was additionally sequenced for eight, leaving four cases with brain tissue only.

TCR beta chain sequences were generated from genomic DNA using the immunoSEQ assay. In the authors' own workflow: CDR3 sequences that did not begin with the conserved framework cysteine at position 104 were removed by hand. To get clonality, the normalized Shannon's Diversity Index was subtracted from one, giving values from 0 (maximal diversity) to 1 (oligoclonal). Differences in the frequency of the same CDR3 between samples, such as brain versus blood, were assessed with chi-squared comparison-of-proportions tests. Public clonotypes were identified through searches of immuneACCESS, and similarity to known antiviral clonotypes was evaluated with the VDJdb browser. TCRdb obtained this table from immuneACCESS and retained in-frame rearrangements with V and J assigned. These tables miss some clones; where compared with another copy, unresolved V genes account for less than half of the shortfall, and the remainder is unexplained. That table supplies the V and J calls and clone size; D and trimming were determined from the DNA. The sample profile shows about 350,000 clones; more than 85% of them were found once. The top ten clonotypes cover 5% to 7% of the sample.

In the paper's terms, the time point label means: blood from clinic visit 5 months post-surgery; TSC patient then seizure free. The surgery cases with the highest brain T cell transcript signatures were chosen for TCR beta chain sequencing of brain tissue, and also of blood when blood was available. Patients had been treated with at least one anti-epileptic drug before surgery. The TCR-sequenced patients were children whose drug-resistant epilepsy was caused by tuberous sclerosis complex, focal cortical dysplasia, Rasmussen encephalitis or hemimegalencephaly. The Monarch genomic DNA purification kit was used to extract bulk genomic DNA from unsorted brain tissue and from whole blood. This clone was picked up one time. The antigen this receptor binds is unknown. Base qualities are not provided; no much larger clone lies one nucleotide away. In the germline V gene (reference sequence), CDR1 corresponds to LNHDA and CDR2 to SQIVND. The CDR3 goes from the cysteine to the phenylalanine over 13 residues. Only CDR3 DNA remains: 39 bases, in frame from the first base. Germline trimming amounts to 6 bases on V and 6 bases on J, with 6 as the count of junction bases outside the gene matches.

General findings and caveats noted by the study authors: The patients' HCMV serostatus was not known, and viral specificity was inferred solely from CDR3 sequence similarity. Because sequencing depth was different between pre-surgery and post-surgery blood, clones absent from the pre-surgery sample may reflect undersampling.

The chain couples TRBV19 to TRBJ2-3; 7 middle bases align to TRBD1. The specimen was peripheral blood, collected approximately 5 months after surgery. The source is a boy in the first two years of life with tuberous sclerosis and intractable seizures. The DNA sequence is TGTGCCAGTAGCTACGACAGGGTTGATACGCAGTATTTT. Translated, it gives CASSYDRVDTQYF.